What follows describes a single T cell receptor beta chain. This specimen comes from a study of blood T cell repertoires in COVID-19. The wider study: COVID-19 samples, acute and convalescent, were from the United States, Italy and Spain. PBMCs, B-cell-depleted T cells, or T cells provided the cDNA or gDNA that made up the material.

Source study methods: Scientists estimated how many nucleated cells there were by amplifying reference gene primers. The assay was immunoSEQ multiplex PCR, and TCRdb's table has in-frame clones only and misses some. V and J calls and clone size come straight from that table; D and trimming were deduced from the DNA. The sample lists roughly 180,000 clones, roughly 80% occurring once. The CDR3 length is 19 residues. Germline values: CDR1 MNHNS, CDR2 SASEGT. V lost 2 bases, J lost 3 bases, and 11 bases stayed unmatched. The clonotype was recovered from a man aged 55 to 69 with active or convalescent COVID-19. This chain links TRBV6-1 with TRBJ2-5; TRBD2 matches at 14 bases. Specimen: peripheral blood. CDR3 in amino acids: CASSEYVGLAGVVKETQYF. CDR3 coding DNA: TGTGCCAGCAGTGAATATGTGGGACTAGCGGGAGTAGTGAAAGAGACCCAGTACTTC.